Listed below are T cell receptor beta chains from one sample, sequenced in a study of graft-versus-host responses after intestinal transplantation. The method was immunoSEQ multiplex PCR; TCRdb's version includes in-frame clones alone and lacks a portion of them. The repertoire holds some 85,000 clones, with around 86% as singletons. These TCRs' antigens remain unknown. Source: unstimulated CD8+ T cells sorted from spleen or lymph node cells, taken before transplant. The receptors here all came from a human donor who was the organ donor for an intestinal transplant. Each CDR3 is given with its conserved first and last residue.

v_call,j_call,cdr3_aa
TRBV6-5,TRBJ2-2,CASSYQTRSGELFF
TRBV5-1,TRBJ1-1,CASSLRAEGTEAFF
TRBV12-5,TRBJ1-1,CASGLWGRRGTEAFF
TRBV4-2,TRBJ2-7,CASSQLDQQDYEQYF
TRBV7-2,TRBJ2-5,CASSLRPGSLEETQYF
TRBV9,TRBJ1-2,CASSVHLLSYRAKKGYTF
TRBV6-5,TRBJ1-1,CASSSLDLNTEAFF
TRBV30,TRBJ1-1,CAWSAGQIGAEAFF
TRBV4-1,TRBJ2-5,CASSHPGGETQYF
TRBV27,TRBJ2-7,CASSTTLTTPYYEQYF
TRBV2,TRBJ2-7,CATERGAVDEQYF
TRBV7-8,TRBJ2-5,CASSLAGAQETQYF
TRBV6-1,TRBJ2-1,CASYLGDSLNEQFF
TRBV19,TRBJ2-7,CASKWDSEAYEQYF
TRBV5-6,TRBJ1-6,CASSLGAGDNSPLHF
TRBV6-5,TRBJ1-2,CASSYFYRDRSHGYTF
TRBV30,TRBJ2-7,CAWSVIQGRGSF
TRBV5-1,TRBJ2-1,CASSLRLATYNEQFF
TRBV11-2,TRBJ2-1,CASSPERPYNEQFF
TRBV11-2,TRBJ2-1,CASSSRGGRNEQFF
TRBV10-1,TRBJ2-7,CATAPDRNGGEQYF
TRBV28,TRBJ2-7,CASSSARQGTEQYF
TRBV4-1,TRBJ2-1,CASSQVELAPYEQFF
TRBV4-2,TRBJ2-7,CASSLDGTGSYEQYF
TRBV30,TRBJ1-1,CAWSAGRVDTEAFF
TRBV19,TRBJ2-7,CASSTEEYRSYEQYF
TRBV27,TRBJ1-1,CASSPWTVLRTEAFF
TRBV29-1,TRBJ2-1,CSVEGTPSSNEQFF
TRBV5-1,TRBJ2-5,CASSLWGPGTSDGETQYF
TRBV6-1,TRBJ2-1,CASSVNRDRGNEQFF
TRBV4-2,TRBJ1-2,CASSQTVYGYTF
TRBV6-1,TRBJ1-6,CASSSQRSYNSPLHF
TRBV28,TRBJ1-3,CASSLSPYSGNTIYF
TRBV27,TRBJ2-1,CASSIGQGNEQFF
TRBV19,TRBJ2-1,CASSDRVLLSYNEQFF
TRBV11-2,TRBJ2-7,CASTMEDSSYEQYF
TRBV10-3,TRBJ1-3,CAISLHREYTIYF
TRBV28,TRBJ2-7,CASSSPPGTGSYEQYF
TRBV5-6,TRBJ1-5,CASSLIGGGGGNQPQHF
TRBV9,TRBJ1-2,CASSPPPPPHYGYTF
TRBV7-2,TRBJ2-7,CASSLETGTYEQYF